Listed here is a single T cell receptor (beta chain). Germline values: CDR1 SGHRS, CDR2 YFSETQ. This CDR3 is 13 amino acids long. V shed 6 bases, J shed 5 bases, and the junction held 7 bases outside the gene matches. This entry is derived from a study of T cell responses to AZD1222 COVID-19 vaccine. Sequencing was performed with immunoSEQ multiplex PCR; in TCRdb, only in-frame clones are kept and a portion is missing. The data hold some 110,000 clones, with 70% to 90% observed a single time. The clonotype was recovered from an adult in good health. Here the sequenced sample was peripheral blood, taken on day 0 of AZD1222 vaccination. The chain recombines TRBV5-1 with TRBJ2-7; TRBD1 matches at 8 bases. The CDR3 loop is CASMQGASNEQYF. In DNA, the CDR3 is TGCGCCAGCATGCAGGGGGCTTCCAACGAGCAGTACTTC.